The clone carrying this TCR beta chain is a singleton in its sample. Its antigen is still unknown. Some clones are missing from TCRdb's copy, which holds only in-frame ones; the method was immunoSEQ multiplex PCR. The table lists tens of thousands of clones, about 88% of them singletons. This entry comes from a study of OX40 agonist ivuxolimab in advanced cancers. Findings and limits, study-wide: Several nonresponders also turned out to have low normalized T-cell clonal expansion.

Researchers took blood at baseline, on cycle 4 day 1, and on cycle 7 day 1. Looked up from germline, CDR1 is GTSNPN and CDR2 is SVGIG (reference sequence). The junction had 3 bases not matched to a gene; V was cut back by 2 bases and J by 6 bases. The CDR3 sequence is 13 residues long. Sequenced here: CD4+ or CD8+ T cells sorted from blood, sampled in a trial of the OX40 agonist ivuxolimab. This chain joins TRBV30 and TRBJ2-3; 9 nucleotides agree with TRBD1. The receptor comes from an adult with an advanced solid tumor such as melanoma, head and neck, liver or kidney cancer. The CDR3 here is CAWSTGGQDTQYF. The CDR3 DNA follows: TGTGCCTGGAGTACAGGGGGCCAGGATACGCAGTATTTT.